The rows below give T cell receptor beta chains drawn from one sample of a study of blood T cell repertoires in COVID-19. The repertoire was sequenced with immunoSEQ multiplex PCR; TCRdb's copy has only in-frame clones and lacks some. The sample lists about 210,000 clones, around four fifths seen once, with around 8.8% in the top ten. The sequenced sample consisted of PBMCs or T cells enriched from blood (not recorded which). These receptors all stem from a man aged 35 to 55 who had recovered from COVID-19. Both conserved end residues are part of each CDR3. The D gene is left open where the match is weak. Expanded clones get a size class; other rows say once, few or many, or leave the size out.

-	TRBV5-4	once	TRBJ1-2	13	CASSLKGTYGYTF	TGTGCCAGCAGCTTGAAGGGGACTTATGGCTACACCTTC
-	TRBV5-1	once	TRBJ1-3	16	CASSLGGQNSGNTIYF	TGCGCCAGCAGCTTGGGCGGCCAGAACTCTGGAAACACCATATATTTT
-	TRBV12-5	-	TRBJ1-1	18	CASGPSLTGPPLNTEAFF	TGTGCTAGTGGTCCGTCCCTTACAGGGCCGCCATTGAACACTGAAGCTTTCTTT
-	TRBV20-1	-	TRBJ2-3	11	CSATLADTQYF	TGCAGTGCTACCCTCGCGGATACGCAGTATTTT
-	TRBV7-9	-	TRBJ1-6	15	CASSPGTRGSSPLHF	TGTGCCAGCAGCCCCGGGACAAGGGGAAGTTCACCCCTCCACTTT
-	TRBV30	-	TRBJ1-3	13	CAWSAGAGNTIYF	TGTGCCTGGAGTGCAGGGGCTGGAAACACCATATATTTT
-	TRBV11-2	-	TRBJ1-1	14	CASSLGTVNTEAFF	TGTGCCAGCAGCTTAGGGACTGTGAACACTGAAGCTTTCTTT
-	TRBV3-1/TRBV3-2	few	TRBJ1-5	15	CASSLSGGNNQPQHF	TGTGCCAGCAGCCTATCGGGGGGTAACAATCAGCCCCAGCATTTT
TRBD1	TRBV18	-	TRBJ1-1	15	CASSLQGALNTEAFF	TGTGCCAGCTCACTACAGGGGGCCCTGAACACTGAAGCTTTCTTT
-	TRBV5-1	-	TRBJ1-1	15	CASSLVGGANTEAFF	TGCGCCAGCAGCTTAGTAGGGGGGGCAAACACTGAAGCTTTCTTT